Listed here are 19 T cell receptor beta chains from one sample, sequenced in a study of T cells after yellow fever vaccination. In TCRdb, the 5' RACE reads were re-called with MiXCR into one record per CDR3 protein. The table shows more than 300,000 distinct CDR3 sequences, with around 7.3% occurring only once. The material was PBMCs, obtained roughly seven weeks after the first yellow fever vaccination. These TCRs come from a man younger than 35 who received the YFV17D yellow fever vaccine.

This clonotype was seen more than once but under ten times. V and J are TRBV7-9 and TRBJ2-7; TRBD1 aligns across 11 bases. The J segment lost 6 bases and the V segment lost 5 bases, leaving 6 bases of the junction unmatched. The CDR3 runs 14 residues. Germline assignment: CDR1 SEHNR and CDR2 FQNEAQ (reference sequence). The CDR3 sequence is CASSIGQGAREQYV. CDR3 in DNA: TGTGCCAGCAGCATCGGACAGGGGGCGCGCGAGCAGTACGTC.

This clonotype was observed at least ten times. This rearrangement joins TRBV7-2 to TRBJ2-1; D ambiguous. Germline lookup yields CDR1 SGHTA and CDR2 FQGNSA. Trimming took off 6 bases at V and 4 bases at J, with 4 bases between the two ends. The CDR3 has 11 residues. CDR3 DNA sequence: TGTGCCAGCAGGGGATACAATGAGCAGTTCTTC. Translation: CASRGYNEQFF.

The V call is TRBV10-3, the J call TRBJ2-4; D might be TRBD1 (6 bases). Germline V CDR1 and CDR2: ENHRY, SYGVKD. Trimming left V 6 bases short and J 0 bases short, with 12 bases between. The CDR3 consists of 15 residues. The CDR3 spells CAIRDSTLAKNIQYF. The CDR3 DNA follows: TGTGCCATCAGGGACAGTACACTAGCCAAAAACATTCAGTACTTC.

This clonotype was picked up many times. The chain uses TRBV5-1 and TRBJ2-5, with 8 bases lining up with TRBD1. Germline loops: CDR1 SGHRS, CDR2 YFSETQ. The V segment lost 3 bases and the J segment 6 bases; nucleotides outside the gene matches: 10. This CDR3 contains 15 residues. In DNA, the CDR3 is TGCGCCAGCAGCTCACCACAGGGGGAGAGGAAGACCCAGTACTTC. This gives the protein CASSSPQGERKTQYF.

This clonotype showed up many times. The chain is built from TRBV11-2 and TRBJ2-1; TRBD2 aligns across 7 bases. The V gene's germline CDR1 is SGHAT and CDR2 FQNNGV. CDR3 length: 13 residues. V shed 5 bases and J 7 bases; nucleotides not matched to a gene: 5. The CDR3 loop reads CASSPLGGNEQFF. The CDR3 DNA reads TGTGCCAGCAGCCCCCTGGGAGGGAATGAGCAGTTCTTC.

This clonotype has at least ten counts. V usage is TRBV20-1 and J usage is TRBJ1-3; the D gene is possibly TRBD1 (6 bases). The CDR3 covers 14 residues. V lost 4 bases, J lost 0 bases, and 10 bases lay in between. Germline V gene data show CDR1 as DFQATT and CDR2 as SNEGSKA (reference sequence). CDR3 nucleotide sequence: TGCAGTGCTAAAGACAGGACCTCTGGAAACACCATATATTTT. Translating gives CSAKDRTSGNTIYF.

Ten or more counts support this clonotype. The CDR3 region is CASSQDRTDTQYF. CDR3 DNA: TGCGCCAGCAGCCAAGACCGAACAGATACGCAGTATTTT. The gene calls are TRBV4-1 and TRBJ2-3; D uncertain. CDR3 length equals 13 residues. V was pared by 0 bases and J by 3 bases, with 4 bases between. In germline, CDR1 is MGHRA, CDR2 YSYEKL.

This clonotype was observed a few times. The chain couples TRBV20-1 to TRBJ2-5, with 7 positions matching TRBD2. Germline loops: CDR1 DFQATT, CDR2 SNEGSKA (reference sequence). V lost 6 bases and J lost 2; bases outside the gene matches: 12. This CDR3 has 15 amino acids. CDR3 residues: CSAPRPGGGQETQYF. CDR3 in DNA: TGCAGTGCCCCCCGCCCCGGCGGGGGACAAGAGACCCAGTACTTC.

This clonotype was recorded a few times. The chain links TRBV7-8 to TRBJ1-2; D unresolved. The germline V gene encodes CDR1 SGHVS and CDR2 FQNEAQ. Trimming stripped 6 bases from V and 0 bases from J, with 11 bases between. This CDR3 comprises 14 residues. DNA of the CDR3: TGTGCCAGCAGTTTAACAGAAACTAACTATGGCTACACCTTC. It yields the protein CASSLTETNYGYTF.

The chain links TRBV5-4 to TRBJ2-3, with 8 bases lining up with TRBD2. Trimming removed 2 bases from V and 0 bases from J; junction bases left unmatched: 2. CDR1 SGHNT and CDR2 YYREEE come from the germline V gene (reference sequence). The CDR3 consists of 15 residues. CDR3 coding DNA: TGTGCCAGCAGCTTAGCGGGGGAAAGCACAGATACGCAGTATTTT. It encodes CASSLAGESTDTQYF.

This rearrangement joins TRBV20-1 to TRBJ1-6, with D uncertain. The V gene's germline CDR1 is DFQATT and CDR2 SNEGSKA (reference sequence). The CDR3 loop spans 14 amino acids. Between the trimmed V and J ends, which lost 0 bases and 7 bases, there was a span of 10 bases. In nucleotides, the CDR3 is TGCAGTGCTAGAGACCCAGGATTAAATTCACCCCTCCACTTT. Translating it yields CSARDPGLNSPLHF.

The chain uses TRBV5-1 and TRBJ1-1, with D hard to call. CDR1 and CDR2 from the germline V gene are SGHRS and YFSETQ. The CDR3 length is 13 residues. V was cut by 0 bases and J by 11 bases, with 14 bases left in between. CDR3 nucleotide sequence: TGCGCCAGCAGCTTGGCTACTCGTGGCCGTGCTTTCTTT. Translating it yields CASSLATRGRAFF.

This clonotype appeared many times. The rearrangement joins TRBV12-3 or TRBV12-4 to TRBJ1-4; a weak D match, TRBD1 (5 bases). Trimming shortened V by 1 base and J by 11 bases, and 5 bases separated the two germline ends. The CDR3 is made up of 11 amino acids. CDR3 protein: CASSLGGKLFF. CDR3 coding DNA: TGTGCCAGCAGTTTAGGGGGGAAACTGTTTTTT.

A few counts support this clonotype. The CDR3 region is CASSQETGTGELFF. CDR3 in DNA: TGCGCCAGCAGCCAAGAAACAGGCACCGGGGAGCTGTTTTTT. The J gene is TRBJ2-2, the V gene TRBV4-3; D may be TRBD1 (5 bases). V lost 0 bases and J lost 4, with 6 bases in between. Germline V gene data show CDR1 as LGHNA and CDR2 as YSLEER. CDR3 length: 14 amino acids.

This clonotype was observed a few times. The V gene is TRBV4-1, the J gene TRBJ1-6; no reliable D call. CDR1 and CDR2 (germline): MGHRA, YSYEKL. Trimming removed 4 bases at V and 6 bases at J, with 13 bases between. The CDR3 is made up of 15 amino acids. CDR3 protein: CASSLVLKGNSPLHF. CDR3 coding DNA: TGCGCCAGCAGCCTCGTGTTGAAGGGTAATTCACCCCTCCACTTT.

Ten or more counts support this clonotype. The chain combines TRBV5-1 with TRBJ1-2, with 7 bases fitting TRBD1. Looked up from germline, CDR1 is SGHRS and CDR2 is YFSETQ. J lost 4 bases, V lost 5 bases, and 5 bases had no gene match. The CDR3 is 13 amino acids. CDR3: CASSRQGTYGYTF. CDR3 nucleotide sequence: TGCGCCAGCAGTCGACAGGGTACCTATGGCTACACCTTC.

This clonotype was picked up a small number of times. The chain uses TRBV10-3 and TRBJ2-1, with 13 bases aligning to TRBD2. This CDR3 is 18 amino acids long. The ends lost 4 bases at V and 0 bases at J; junction bases unmatched: 6. The V gene's germline CDR1 is ENHRY and CDR2 SYGVKD. CDR3 region: CAISGGTSGDSSYNEQFF. CDR3 bases: TGTGCCATCAGTGGCGGGACTAGCGGGGACAGCTCCTACAATGAGCAGTTCTTC.

This clonotype was counted only a few times. The chain recombines TRBV7-2 with TRBJ2-1; D possibly corresponds to TRBD1 (6 bases). Trimming shortened V by 8 bases and J by 4 bases, and 12 bases separated the two germline ends. This CDR3 has 13 residues. CDR1 and CDR2 (germline): SGHTA, FQGNSA. CDR3 protein: CASQDSRYNEQFF. CDR3 nucleotides: TGTGCCAGCCAGGACAGCCGATACAATGAGCAGTTCTTC.

V usage is TRBV12-3 or TRBV12-4 and J usage is TRBJ2-5; D is unclear. Trimming took 4 bases from V and 5 from J, leaving 11 bases between them. The CDR3 totals 13 residues. The CDR3 DNA follows: TGTGCCAGCAGTTGGCTGGAGAGGGAGACCCAGTACTTC. This codes for CASSWLERETQYF.